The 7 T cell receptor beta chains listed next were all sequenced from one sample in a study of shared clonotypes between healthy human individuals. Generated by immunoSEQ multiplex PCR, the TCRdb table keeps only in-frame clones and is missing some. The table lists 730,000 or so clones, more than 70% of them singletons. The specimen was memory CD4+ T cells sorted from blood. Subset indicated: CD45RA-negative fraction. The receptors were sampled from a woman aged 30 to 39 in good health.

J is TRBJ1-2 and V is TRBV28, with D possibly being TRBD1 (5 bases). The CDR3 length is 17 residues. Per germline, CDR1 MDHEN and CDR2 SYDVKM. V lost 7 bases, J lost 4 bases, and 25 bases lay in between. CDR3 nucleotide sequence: TGTGCCAGCATCAAACCCGGGACGGTAAAAGGGCTCTATGGCTACACCTTC. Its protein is CASIKPGTVKGLYGYTF.

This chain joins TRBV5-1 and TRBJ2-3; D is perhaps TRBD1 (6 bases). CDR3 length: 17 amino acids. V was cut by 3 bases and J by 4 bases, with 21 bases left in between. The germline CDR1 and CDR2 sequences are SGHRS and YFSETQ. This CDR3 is CASSSRQAPSGADTQYF. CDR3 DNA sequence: TGCGCCAGCAGCTCTAGACAGGCTCCGTCAGGGGCAGATACGCAGTATTTT.

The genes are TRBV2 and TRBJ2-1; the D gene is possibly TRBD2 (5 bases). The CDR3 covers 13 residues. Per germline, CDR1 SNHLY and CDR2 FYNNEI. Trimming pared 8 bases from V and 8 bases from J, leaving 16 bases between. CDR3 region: CASGSSRWDEQFF. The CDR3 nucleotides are TGTGCCAGCGGGAGCTCGAGGTGGGATGAGCAGTTCTTC.

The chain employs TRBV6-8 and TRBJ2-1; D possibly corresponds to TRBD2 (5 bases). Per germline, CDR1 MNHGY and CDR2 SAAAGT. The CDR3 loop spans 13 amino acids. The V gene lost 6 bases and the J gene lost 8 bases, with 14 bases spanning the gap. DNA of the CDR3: TGTGCCAGCAGGACTAACCCTAGGGATGAGCAGTTCTTC. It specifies CASRTNPRDEQFF.

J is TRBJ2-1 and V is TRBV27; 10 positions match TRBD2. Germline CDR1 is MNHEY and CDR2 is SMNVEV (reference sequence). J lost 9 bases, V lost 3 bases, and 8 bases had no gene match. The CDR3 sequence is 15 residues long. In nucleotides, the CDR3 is TGTGCCAGCAGTTTTACCAGCGGGAGGGCCGGTGAGCAGTTCTTC. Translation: CASSFTSGRAGEQFF.

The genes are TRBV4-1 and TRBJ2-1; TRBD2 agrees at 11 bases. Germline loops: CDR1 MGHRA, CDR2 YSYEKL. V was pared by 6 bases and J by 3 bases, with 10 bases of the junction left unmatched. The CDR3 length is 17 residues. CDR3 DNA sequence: TGCGCCAGCAGTGAAGTCCCCGGGACTAGCGGCTACAATGAGCAGTTCTTC. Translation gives CASSEVPGTSGYNEQFF.

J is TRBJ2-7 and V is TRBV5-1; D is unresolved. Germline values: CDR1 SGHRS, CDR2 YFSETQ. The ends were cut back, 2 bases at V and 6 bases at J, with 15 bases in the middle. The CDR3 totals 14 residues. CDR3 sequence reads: CASSLISTQAEQYF. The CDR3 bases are TGCGCCAGCAGCTTAATCTCTACTCAGGCCGAGCAGTACTTC.